The 11 T cell receptor beta chains presented below share a single source sample, sequenced in a study of cytomegalovirus exposure and HLA in healthy donors. It was with 60 Vbeta and 13 Jbeta primers that the PCR ran. Here immunoSEQ multiplex PCR was the method, and the copy in TCRdb shows in-frame clones only, minus some. The data contain 140,000 to 150,000 clones, 60% to 85% of them singletons. Sequences were obtained from PBMCs. The receptors here all came from a man aged 40-49 years in good health and CMV-seronegative.

V usage is TRBV29-1 and J usage is TRBJ2-1; D might be TRBD2 (6 bases). Germline values: CDR1 SQVTM, CDR2 ANQGSEA. V gave up 0 bases and J gave up 7 bases, with 19 bases separating them. The CDR3 runs 16 residues. CDR3 loop: CSVEDVGGGTENEQFF. The CDR3 DNA sequence: TGCAGCGTTGAAGATGTGGGTGGCGGGACGGAAAATGAGCAGTTCTTC.

The chain recombines TRBV7-3 with TRBJ1-5; tentative D call: TRBD1 (5 bases). CDR3 size: 17 residues. V lost 4 bases and J 7 bases, leaving 23 bases between the germline ends. Germline CDR1 SGHTA, CDR2 FQGTGA. The CDR3 loop reads CASSYRVGTQRGQPQHF. CDR3 sequence (DNA): TGTGCCAGCAGCTACCGCGTCGGGACTCAGAGGGGCCAGCCCCAGCATTTT.

The table lists this clone with a few counts. V usage is TRBV11-2 and J usage is TRBJ2-7, with D possibly matching TRBD2 (6 bases). This CDR3 contains 14 residues. The V end lost 5 bases, the J end lost 0 bases, and 11 bases lay between the germline ends. Germline loops: CDR1 SGHAT, CDR2 FQNNGV. The CDR3 spells CASSRDFFSYEQYF. CDR3 nucleotides: TGTGCCAGCAGCCGGGACTTCTTCTCCTACGAGCAGTACTTC.

This clone occurred a few times. The chain employs TRBV5-4 and TRBJ2-7; perhaps TRBD1 as D (6 bases). Trimming shortened V by 5 bases and J by 3 bases, and 21 bases separated the two germline ends. This CDR3 has 16 amino acids. In germline, CDR1 is SGHNT, CDR2 YYREEE (reference sequence). DNA for the CDR3: TGTGCCAGCAGTTCCCCACAAGGGGGAAGCCTCTACGAGCAGTACTTC. Its protein is CASSSPQGGSLYEQYF. Drawing the rest from reference TRBV5-4 and TRBJ2-7, the complete variable domain is ETGVTQSPTHLIKTRGQQVTLRCSSQSGHNTVSWYQQALGQGPQFIFQYYREEENGRGNFPPRFSGLQFPNYSSELNVNALELDDSALYLCASSSPQGGSLYEQYFGPGTRLTVT.

This chain joins TRBV6-1 and TRBJ2-7; D is perhaps TRBD1 (6 bases). The V gene's germline CDR1 is MNHNS and CDR2 SASEGT. The CDR3 is 13 amino acids. Deletions cut 7 bases from V and 0 bases from J, with 10 bases between. The CDR3 DNA follows: TGTGCCAGCACAAGGACAGTCTCCTACGAGCAGTACTTC. It translates to CASTRTVSYEQYF.

The J gene is TRBJ2-7, the V gene TRBV11-2; D might be TRBD1 (6 bases). Germline CDR1 is SGHAT and CDR2 is FQNNGV. The CDR3 has 14 amino acids. V lost 1 base to trimming and J lost 5 bases, with 12 bases between them. The CDR3: CASSLGVTGNEQYF. The CDR3 DNA sequence: TGTGCCAGCAGCTTAGGGGTCACAGGGAACGAGCAGTACTTC.

The chain carries TRBV28 and TRBJ2-1, with 7 bases aligning to TRBD1. Germline CDR1 and CDR2: MDHEN and SYDVKM. This CDR3 comprises 15 residues. Trimming cost V 4 bases and J 1 base; bases outside gene matches: 4. The chain's CDR3 is CASSYSGQSYNEQFF. CDR3 in DNA: TGTGCCAGCAGTTACTCGGGACAGTCCTACAATGAGCAGTTCTTC.

The J gene is TRBJ2-1, the V gene TRBV4-1, with 9 bases that match TRBD2. This CDR3 is 13 amino acids long. Trimming at V came to 4 bases and at J to 8 bases, leaving 3 bases not matched to a gene. Germline assignment: CDR1 MGHRA and CDR2 YSYEKL. The CDR3 DNA reads as TGCGCCAGCAGCCCGGGACTAGCCTATGAGCAGTTCTTC. Encoded protein: CASSPGLAYEQFF.

V and J are TRBV4-1 and TRBJ2-3, with 11 bases identical to TRBD2. This CDR3 has 18 residues. After removal of 0 bases from V and 4 bases from J, the junction contained 9 bases not matched to a gene. Germline V gene data show CDR1 as MGHRA and CDR2 as YSYEKL. Here the CDR3 DNA reads TGCGCCAGCAGCCAAGATCGGTTAGCGGGGGGGCCCGCAGATACGCAGTATTTT. Residues: CASSQDRLAGGPADTQYF.

The J gene is TRBJ2-7, the V gene TRBV2; D might be TRBD2 (8 bases). Trimming left V 2 bases short and J 3 bases short, with 20 bases between. Germline CDR1 and CDR2: SNHLY and FYNNEI. CDR3 length: 17 residues. Here the CDR3 DNA reads TGTGCCAGCAGTGAACAGGGGGAGATAGCGGGATACTACGAGCAGTACTTC. Translating gives CASSEQGEIAGYYEQYF.

The chain combines TRBV7-9 with TRBJ2-7; the match to TRBD1 covers 8 bases. This CDR3 is 15 amino acids long. The junction had 8 bases not matched to a gene; V was cut back by 6 bases and J by 1 base. Germline V CDR1 and CDR2: SEHNR, FQNEAQ (reference sequence). The CDR3 nucleotides are TGTGCCAGCAGTCGACTGGGGGACAGGTCCTACGAGCAGTACTTC. As protein: CASSRLGDRSYEQYF.